The 23 T cell receptor beta chains presented below share a single source sample, sequenced in a study of cytomegalovirus exposure and HLA in healthy donors (dated by TCRdb to the late 2010s). Library prep was done by the immunoSEQ multiplex PCR assay. The multiplex PCR relied on a mix of 60 forward primers for TCR Vbeta segments and 13 reverse primers for TCR Jbeta segments. The table comes from immuneACCESS by way of TCRdb, which keeps in-frame sequences with V and J called. Part of the clones is missing from these tables; in studies checked, under half for an unresolved V gene and the rest for unknown reasons. Here the sample has some 150,000 clones; 74% occur a single time. The top ten clonotypes cover around 1.9% of the sample. The sequenced sample consisted of PBMCs. The origin of the receptors is a man aged 25 to 40 in good health and CMV-seronegative.

This chain connects TRBV9 to TRBJ2-5; 10 nucleotides match TRBD2. The CDR3 is 16 residues long. After removal of 0 bases from V and 5 bases from J, the junction contained 7 bases not matched to a gene. Germline V gene data show CDR1 as SGDLS and CDR2 as YYNGEE. DNA of the CDR3: TGTGCCAGCAGCGTAGAAAGCGGGGGGGCCTGGGAGACCCAGTACTTC. This sequence encodes CASSVESGGAWETQYF.

The chain joins TRBV7-9 to TRBJ2-7; D is possibly TRBD2 (5 bases). CDR1 and CDR2 from the germline V gene are SEHNR and FQNEAQ (reference sequence). CDR3 length: 14 amino acids. V was cut by 5 bases and J by 3 bases, with 14 bases left in between. CDR3 residues: CASSPYGSSYEQYF. CDR3 sequence (DNA): TGTGCCAGCAGCCCCTATGGGAGTAGCTACGAGCAGTACTTC.

V is TRBV7-2 and J is TRBJ1-3, with D possibly TRBD1 on 6 matching bases. Germline assignment: CDR1 SGHTA and CDR2 FQGNSA. This CDR3 is built from 15 residues. The V gene lost 3 bases and the J gene lost 0 bases, with 9 bases spanning the gap. In DNA form, the CDR3 reads TGTGCCAGCAGCTTCATGGACAGCTCTGGAAACACCATATATTTT. Amino acids: CASSFMDSSGNTIYF.

This clone was observed a handful of times. At one of its ends the junction is not consistent with the germline gene, which may arise from a read error. This chain joins TRBV14 and TRBJ2-7, with D perhaps TRBD1 (5 bases). Germline V gives CDR1 SGHDN, CDR2 FVKESK. The CDR3 runs 12 residues. The CDR3 protein is CASSQGVGREHF. In DNA, the CDR3 is TGTGCCAGCAGCCAAGGGGTCGGCAGGGAACACTTC.

The V and J genes are TRBV6-4 and TRBJ2-3; TRBD2 aligns across 11 bases. V lost 6 bases and J lost 1; bases outside the gene matches: 3. CDR1 and CDR2 (germline): MRHNA, SNTAGT. CDR3 size: 15 residues. Here the CDR3 reads CASRETSGGTDTQYF. The CDR3 coding sequence is TGTGCCAGCAGGGAGACTAGCGGGGGCACAGATACGCAGTATTTT.

This sequence joins TRBV6-1 and TRBJ2-7, with a weak D call TRBD1 (6 bases). V dropped 2 bases and J dropped 5 bases, with 16 bases sitting between them. Germline V gives CDR1 MNHNS, CDR2 SASEGT. The CDR3 consists of 15 residues. CDR3 nucleotide sequence: TGTGCCAGCAGTGAACTACAGGGTCTCTCGGACGAGCAGTACTTC. Encoded protein: CASSELQGLSDEQYF.

This clone was seen only once. V is TRBV2 and J is TRBJ1-3; 7 bases agree with TRBD1. CDR3 length: 13 residues. J gave up 6 bases and V 10 bases, and 9 bases lay outside the gene matches. Germline V CDR1 and CDR2: SNHLY, FYNNEI. The CDR3 coding sequence is TGTGCCATTACAGGGGAAGACGTAAACACCATATATTTT. As protein: CAITGEDVNTIYF.

The V and J genes are TRBV4-3 and TRBJ2-7, with D perhaps matching TRBD2 (7 bases). The germline V gene encodes CDR1 LGHNA and CDR2 YSLEER. CDR3 length equals 15 residues. Trimming left V 1 base short and J 3 bases short, with 13 bases between. In DNA, the CDR3 is TGCGCCAGCAGCCAAGTGGAGGGGGGGTACTACGAGCAGTACTTC. It codes for CASSQVEGGYYEQYF.

This clone was picked up one time. The rearrangement uses TRBV18 and TRBJ1-5; TRBD1 agrees at 8 bases. Trimming at V came to 5 bases and at J to 2 bases, leaving 5 bases not matched to a gene. Per the germline V gene, CDR1 is KGHSH and CDR2 is LQKENI. The CDR3 extends over 15 amino acids. The CDR3 here is CASSTSGGRNQPQHF. The CDR3 DNA follows: TGTGCCAGCTCAACATCAGGGGGCCGCAATCAGCCCCAGCATTTT.

This rearrangement joins TRBV5-6 to TRBJ2-1; TRBD1 matches 11 bases. The CDR3 extends over 15 amino acids. The junction had 4 bases not matched to a gene; V was cut back by 4 bases and J by 4 bases. Germline-derived CDR1 and CDR2 are SGHDT and YYEEEE. CDR3: CASSPGQGGYNEQFF. In DNA, the CDR3 is TGTGCCAGCAGCCCGGGACAGGGGGGTTACAATGAGCAGTTCTTC. The variable domain in full, completed from reference TRBV5-6 and TRBJ2-1, reads DAGVTQSPTHLIKTRGQQVTLRCSPKSGHDTVSWYQQALGQGPQFIFQYYEEEERQRGNFPDRFSGHQFPNYSSELNVNALLLGDSALYLCASSPGQGGYNEQFFGPGTRLTVL.

The gene calls are TRBV5-6 and TRBJ2-1; D is undetermined. V dropped 0 bases and J dropped 4 bases, with 5 bases sitting between them. Germline CDR1 reads SGHDT; CDR2 reads YYEEEE. The CDR3 covers 13 residues. The CDR3 reads CASSLGTYNEQFF. CDR3 bases: TGTGCCAGCAGCTTGGGCACTTACAATGAGCAGTTCTTC.

The genes are TRBV7-9 and TRBJ2-1, with D maybe TRBD1 (5 bases). This CDR3 region has 13 residues. Deletions cut 3 bases from V and 6 bases from J, with 9 bases between. Germline loops: CDR1 SEHNR, CDR2 FQNEAQ (reference sequence). CDR3 in amino acids: CASSFPGFNEQFF. Here the CDR3 DNA reads TGTGCCAGCAGCTTCCCAGGGTTCAATGAGCAGTTCTTC.

The V gene is TRBV7-8, the J gene TRBJ2-5, with D possibly TRBD2 on 5 matching bases. Trimming left V 7 bases short and J 4 bases short, with 16 bases between. The CDR3 sequence is 14 residues long. The germline gives CDR1 SGHVS, CDR2 FQNEAQ. The CDR3 here is CASTYSGLGETQYF. In DNA form, the CDR3 reads TGTGCCAGCACCTATTCGGGGTTGGGAGAGACCCAGTACTTC.

The chain uses TRBV7-2 and TRBJ1-4; 8 bases map to TRBD1. The V and J ends lost 2 bases and 0 bases, in that order; junction bases with no gene match: 5. Germline V gene lookup returns CDR1 SGHTA and CDR2 FQGNSA. The length of the CDR3 is 17 residues. DNA of the CDR3: TGTGCCAGCAGCTTAACGTACAGGGGGGCAACTAATGAAAAACTGTTTTTT. It is translated as CASSLTYRGATNEKLFF.

The genes are TRBV7-2 and TRBJ2-1; 7 bases are a match to TRBD1. CDR3 size: 16 residues. Germline V gives CDR1 SGHTA, CDR2 FQGNSA. V gave up 4 bases and J gave up 2 bases; unmatched junction bases: 8. CDR3 loop: CASSSHRGYPYNEQFF. The CDR3 DNA sequence: TGTGCCAGCAGCTCTCACAGGGGTTACCCCTACAATGAGCAGTTCTTC.

The chain links TRBV2 to TRBJ1-3; D call uncertain. Germline-derived CDR1 and CDR2 are SNHLY and FYNNEI. The CDR3 contains 15 residues. V was shortened by 5 bases and J by 3 bases, with 14 bases between the two germline ends. The CDR3 region has the DNA TGTGCCAGCAGTAACGAGAGGGTGATTGGAAACACCATATATTTT. Translated, it gives CASSNERVIGNTIYF.

The chain links TRBV14 to TRBJ2-2, with D possibly matching TRBD1 (6 bases). The CDR3 consists of 15 residues. The germline V gene encodes CDR1 SGHDN and CDR2 FVKESK. The V end was cut by 4 bases, the J end by 1 base, with 10 bases between. The CDR3 loop is CASSPTGVNTGELFF. As DNA, the CDR3 is TGTGCCAGCAGCCCGACAGGAGTGAACACCGGGGAGCTGTTTTTT.

This chain joins TRBV6-5 and TRBJ2-5; D might be TRBD2 (6 bases). The V end was cut by 10 bases, the J end by 3 bases, with 12 bases between. CDR3 length equals 12 residues. CDR1 and CDR2 from the germline V gene are MNHEY and SVGAGI. The CDR3 sequence: CANLGLKETQYF. The DNA of the CDR3 is TGTGCCAACCTTGGACTAAAAGAGACCCAGTACTTC.

The chain is built from TRBV18 and TRBJ2-7; 8 bases align to TRBD1. This CDR3 has 14 residues. Germline loops: CDR1 KGHSH, CDR2 LQKENI. V shed 4 bases, J shed 4 bases, and the junction held 6 bases outside the gene matches. The CDR3 sequence is CASSQTGVKYEQYF. The CDR3 nucleotides are TGTGCCAGCTCACAGACAGGGGTGAAGTACGAGCAGTACTTC.

The chain links TRBV5-1 to TRBJ2-3, with TRBD1 matching 8 bases. The trim removed 7 bases at V and 1 base at J, leaving 2 bases unmatched. There are 13 residues in the CDR3. Germline V CDR1 and CDR2: SGHRS, YFSETQ. In DNA, the CDR3 is TGCGCCAGCGGACAGGGCGGCACAGATACGCAGTATTTT. It is translated as CASGQGGTDTQYF.

The chain recombines TRBV5-1 with TRBJ2-1; D remains unclear. V was clipped by 1 base and J by 6 bases, with 8 bases between them. The CDR3 totals 13 residues. Germline assignment: CDR1 SGHRS and CDR2 YFSETQ. CDR3 sequence: CASSLSRFNEQFF. For the CDR3, the DNA is TGCGCCAGCAGCTTGTCGAGATTCAATGAGCAGTTCTTC.

This sequence joins TRBV4-2 and TRBJ2-1, with TRBD2 matching 9 bases. J was trimmed by 4 bases and V by 4 bases; bases with no gene match: 8. CDR1 and CDR2 (germline): LGHNA, YNFKEQ. The CDR3 has 16 amino acids. CDR3 amino acids: CASSRLSAGGYNEQFF. The CDR3 region has the DNA TGTGCCAGCAGCCGTCTTTCGGCGGGGGGGTACAATGAGCAGTTCTTC.

The gene calls are TRBV18 and TRBJ2-2, with 9 bases lining up with TRBD1. V dropped 6 bases and J dropped 5; count of bases not matched to a gene: 10. The CDR3 loop spans 16 amino acids. The V gene's germline CDR1 is KGHSH and CDR2 LQKENI. Here the CDR3 reads CASSTEGQGGTGELFF. The CDR3 nucleotides are TGTGCCAGCTCGACCGAGGGACAGGGAGGAACCGGGGAGCTGTTTTTT.